Presented here are 19 T cell receptor beta chains from one specimen sequenced in a study of T cell responses to AZD1222 COVID-19 vaccine. The method was immunoSEQ multiplex PCR; TCRdb's version includes in-frame clones alone and lacks a portion of them. This sample has more than 110,000 clones, with over 90% found just once. Sequencing was performed on peripheral blood, taken on day 0 of AZD1222 vaccination. The receptor source for this set is an adult in good health.

This clone was counted between two and nine times. The V and J genes are TRBV19 and TRBJ1-1; D is ambiguous. The CDR3 is 15 amino acids. Germline V gene lookup returns CDR1 LNHDA and CDR2 SQIVND (reference sequence). Trimming stripped 3 bases from V and 1 base from J, with 12 bases between. CDR3: CASSIPGTENTEAFF. As DNA, the CDR3 is TGTGCCAGTAGTATCCCCGGCACGGAGAACACTGAAGCTTTCTTT.

This clone was seen a handful of times. This chain connects TRBV7-9 to TRBJ2-2, with 14 bases lining up with TRBD2. This CDR3 comprises 18 residues. CDR1 is SEHNR, CDR2 FQNEAQ, per germline (reference sequence). V lost 3 bases and J lost 5; bases outside the gene matches: 8. Here the CDR3 reads CASSFPRTSGRNTGELFF. The CDR3 DNA sequence: TGTGCCAGCAGCTTTCCGCGGACTAGCGGGAGGAATACCGGGGAGCTGTTTTTT.

J is TRBJ2-7 and V is TRBV7-9; no clear D gene. The CDR3 consists of 13 residues. V was cut by 1 base and J by 4 bases, with 8 bases left in between. The germline CDR1 and CDR2 sequences are SEHNR and FQNEAQ (reference sequence). The CDR3 protein is CASSLGSRYEQYF. The CDR3 DNA is TGTGCCAGCAGCTTAGGCTCCCGTTACGAGCAGTACTTC. Together with reference TRBV7-9 and TRBJ2-7, the CDR3 gives the full variable domain: DTGVSQNPRHKITKRGQNVTFRCDPISEHNRLYWYRQTLGQGPEFLTYFQNEAQLEKSRLLSDRFSAERPKGSFSTLEIQRTEQGDSAMYLCASSLGSRYEQYFGPGTRLTVT.

The chain links TRBV6-1 to TRBJ2-7; a possible D gene is TRBD2 (7 bases). In germline, CDR1 is MNHNS, CDR2 SASEGT. V lost 3 bases and J 11 bases, leaving 14 bases between the germline ends. The CDR3 runs to 12 residues. The CDR3 region has the DNA TGTGCCAGCAGTGATTACGGGGGGCTGGAGTACTTC. Translation gives CASSDYGGLEYF.

V usage is TRBV29-1 and J usage is TRBJ2-3; 8 nucleotides align to TRBD2. This CDR3 region has 14 residues. V was clipped by 4 bases and J by 2 bases; unmatched bases: 5. Germline-derived CDR1 and CDR2 are SQVTM and ANQGSEA. In nucleotides, the CDR3 is TGCAGCGTTGTGGGTAGCGGGGACACAGATACGCAGTATTTT. Its protein product is CSVVGSGDTDTQYF.

The chain joins TRBV27 to TRBJ1-1; D not resolved. V lost 3 bases and J lost 1, with 6 bases in between. Per the germline V gene, CDR1 is MNHEY and CDR2 is SMNVEV (reference sequence). The CDR3 extends over 13 amino acids. For the CDR3, the DNA is TGTGCCAGCAGTTTCACCCAGAACACTGAAGCTTTCTTT. It yields the protein CASSFTQNTEAFF.

The chain joins TRBV6-6 to TRBJ1-1, with D possibly being TRBD1 (5 bases). Germline values: CDR1 MNHNY, CDR2 SVGAGI (reference sequence). The CDR3 is 14 residues long. Deletions cut 7 bases from V and 1 base from J, with 13 bases between. CDR3 DNA: TGTGCCAGCATTATAGGGGCGGGGAACACTGAAGCTTTCTTT. Translation gives CASIIGAGNTEAFF.

The chain carries TRBV19 and TRBJ2-7, with TRBD2 matching over 9 bases. Germline values: CDR1 LNHDA, CDR2 SQIVND (reference sequence). The CDR3 contains 14 residues. V lost 4 bases to trimming and J lost 3 bases; unmatched junction nucleotides: 4. CDR3 bases: TGTGCCAGTAGTAGCCATAGCGGGAGCTACGAGCAGTACTTC. It translates to CASSSHSGSYEQYF. Full variable domain (rest looked up from reference TRBV19 and TRBJ2-7): DGGITQSPKYLFRKEGQNVTLSCEQNLNHDAMYWYRQDPGQGLRLIYYSQIVNDFQKGDIAEGYSVSREKKESFPLTVTSAQKNPTAFYLCASSSHSGSYEQYFGPGTRLTVT.

The chain employs TRBV9 and TRBJ2-1, with TRBD2 identical over 14 bases. Germline values: CDR1 SGDLS, CDR2 YYNGEE. The CDR3 length is 15 residues. V dropped 3 bases and J dropped 5; count of bases not matched to a gene: 1. CDR3 in DNA: TGTGCCAGCAGCGCGACTAGCGGGAGGGACAATGAGCAGTTCTTC. Protein: CASSATSGRDNEQFF.

This sequence joins TRBV6-5 and TRBJ2-1; D is tentatively TRBD1 or TRBD2 (5 bases each). This CDR3 contains 15 residues. Per the germline V gene, CDR1 is MNHEY and CDR2 is SVGAGI. The V end lost 7 bases, the J end lost 4 bases, and 17 bases lay between the germline ends. CDR3 coding DNA: TGTGCCAGCAACACCGCCGGGACGATTTACAATGAGCAGTTCTTC. Residues: CASNTAGTIYNEQFF.

This clone was detected only a few times. This chain joins TRBV29-1 and TRBJ1-1; D remains unclear. In germline, CDR1 is SQVTM, CDR2 ANQGSEA. The CDR3 consists of 11 residues. Trimming pared 4 bases from V and 1 base from J, leaving 4 bases between. CDR3 in DNA: TGCAGCGTTGGAGAGAACACTGAAGCTTTCTTT. Translation: CSVGENTEAFF.

The chain recombines TRBV4-1 with TRBJ1-3; a possible D gene is TRBD1 (6 bases). Germline CDR1 reads MGHRA; CDR2 reads YSYEKL. The V end was cut by 0 bases, the J end by 2 bases, with 14 bases between. The CDR3 loop spans 17 amino acids. The CDR3 DNA is TGCGCCAGCAGCCAAGAATCGTGGGGGGCGGCTGGAAACACCATATATTTT. Translating gives CASSQESWGAAGNTIYF.

This chain joins TRBV6-5 and TRBJ1-1; D remains ambiguous. The V end lost 0 bases, the J end lost 1 base, and 6 bases lay between the germline ends. This CDR3 comprises 14 residues. The germline V gene has CDR1 MNHEY and CDR2 SVGAGI. The CDR3 DNA reads as TGTGCCAGCAGTTACTCGACGGGGAACACTGAAGCTTTCTTT. Translation gives CASSYSTGNTEAFF.

The V gene is TRBV7-9, the J gene TRBJ1-5, with 10 bases lining up with TRBD1. The CDR3 extends over 18 amino acids. Trimming at V came to 1 base and at J to 1 base, leaving 7 bases not matched to a gene. Germline-derived CDR1 and CDR2 are SEHNR and FQNEAQ (reference sequence). CDR3 coding DNA: TGTGCCAGCAGCTTAGGCCTTGGGACAGGGGAAAGCAATCAGCCCCAGCATTTT. This encodes CASSLGLGTGESNQPQHF.

The chain links TRBV27 to TRBJ2-3, with D unresolved. There are 11 residues in the CDR3. Trimming shortened V by 4 bases and J by 5 bases, and 4 bases separated the two germline ends. Germline V gene sequence: CDR1 MNHEY, CDR2 SMNVEV (reference sequence). CDR3 nucleotide sequence: TGTGCCAGCAGTTGGCAAGATACGCAGTATTTT. Amino acids: CASSWQDTQYF.

The sample holds a few counts of this clone. V usage is TRBV5-4 and J usage is TRBJ1-3; TRBD1 aligns across 9 bases. J lost 3 bases, V lost 4 bases, and 5 bases had no gene match. CDR3 length equals 15 residues. The V gene's germline CDR1 is SGHNT and CDR2 YYREEE (reference sequence). In DNA form, the CDR3 reads TGTGCCAGCAGCGCCGGGACAGGGAGTGGAAACACCATATATTTT. This encodes CASSAGTGSGNTIYF.

V usage is TRBV18 and J usage is TRBJ1-5; D gene ambiguous. The CDR3 is made up of 14 amino acids. The germline CDR1 and CDR2 sequences are KGHSH and LQKENI. With 3 bases removed from V and 3 bases from J, the gap between germline ends came to 9 bases. The CDR3 DNA is TGTGCCAGCTCACCGGACGTCACCAATCAGCCCCAGCATTTT. It specifies CASSPDVTNQPQHF.

The V and J genes are TRBV30 and TRBJ2-1, with D possibly being TRBD2 (6 bases). This CDR3 comprises 14 residues. The germline gives CDR1 GTSNPN, CDR2 SVGIG (reference sequence). Trimming shortened V by 0 bases and J by 2 bases, and 8 bases separated the two germline ends. CDR3 protein: CAWSVIAAYNEQFF. CDR3 nucleotide sequence: TGTGCCTGGAGTGTAATAGCGGCCTACAATGAGCAGTTCTTC.

The rearrangement links TRBV5-8 to TRBJ2-5; 11 bases line up with TRBD2. The length of the CDR3 is 16 residues. After removal of 4 bases from V and 2 bases from J, the junction contained 7 bases not matched to a gene. The germline V gene encodes CDR1 SGHTS and CDR2 YDEGEE. CDR3 sequence: CASSLLTSGTQETQYF. The CDR3 DNA reads as TGTGCCAGCAGCCTTCTGACTAGCGGGACTCAAGAGACCCAGTACTTC. The variable domain in full, with the rest retrieved from reference TRBV5-8 and TRBJ2-5, is EAGVTQSPTHLIKTRGQQATLRCSPISGHTSVYWYQQALGLGLQFLLWYDEGEERNRGNFPPRFSGRQFPNYSSELNVNALELEDSALYLCASSLLTSGTQETQYFGPGTRLLVL.